This is a list of T cell receptor beta chains from one sample in a study of T-cell memory formation after mild COVID-19. Using its own MiXCR run on the 5' RACE reads, TCRdb lists one record per CDR3 protein. In the table there are about 470,000 distinct CDR3 sequences, 25% of which are singletons. Source material: PBMCs or a T cell subset sorted from them (not recorded which). Receptors were obtained from an adult woman who had mild COVID-19 (a few samples of this study predate the infection). Cell type and time point are not known. Both conserved end residues are part of each CDR3. Each record gives: D gene, V gene, clone size, J gene, CDR3 protein, CDR3 DNA. A D gene is named only where the DNA matches it firmly. Size tells how often a clone was seen (once, few, many) or the class of an expanded clone, and some rows leave it out.

D: TRBD1; V: TRBV5-1; size: .; J: TRBJ2-1; CDR3: CASSSGQGANNEQFF; DNA: TGCGCCAGCAGCTCCGGACAGGGGGCAAACAATGAGCAGTTCTTC
D: .; V: TRBV14; size: .; J: TRBJ2-5; CDR3: CASSQGPRPRETQYF; DNA: TGTGCCAGCAGCCAAGGACCGAGGCCGCGGGAGACCCAGTACTTC
D: .; V: TRBV12-3/TRBV12-4; size: few; J: TRBJ1-6; CDR3: CASSFGGSYNSPLHF; DNA: TGTGCCAGCAGTTTTGGGGGTTCCTATAATTCACCCCTCCACTTT
D: .; V: TRBV4-2; size: .; J: TRBJ2-3; CDR3: CASSQEGIGTDTQYF; DNA: TGTGCCAGCAGCCAAGAAGGCATAGGCACAGATACGCAGTATTTT
D: .; V: TRBV7-3; size: .; J: TRBJ2-5; CDR3: CASSKVGLGKETQYF; DNA: TGTGCCAGCAGCAAGGTCGGACTCGGGAAAGAGACCCAGTACTTC
D: TRBD1; V: TRBV6-1; size: .; J: TRBJ1-4; CDR3: CSSLRDRGREKLFF; DNA: TGTTCCAGCCTAAGGGACAGGGGGCGTGAAAAACTGTTTTTT
D: TRBD2; V: TRBV4-2; size: .; J: TRBJ2-3; CDR3: CASSQIAGGSTDTQYF; DNA: TGTGCCAGCAGCCAGATAGCGGGGGGGAGCACAGATACGCAGTATTTT
D: .; V: TRBV7-9; size: many; J: TRBJ2-3; CDR3: CASSAVAGTDTQYF; DNA: TGTGCCAGCAGCGCCGTAGCGGGCACAGATACGCAGTATTTT
D: .; V: TRBV24-1; size: .; J: TRBJ1-1; CDR3: CATSDPGRGEAFF; DNA: TGTGCCACCAGTGATCCAGGGAGGGGTGAAGCTTTCTTT
D: TRBD2; V: TRBV18; size: once; J: TRBJ2-7; CDR3: CASSPAGVGYEQYF; DNA: TGTGCCAGCTCTCCGGCGGGGGTTGGGTACGAGCAGTACTTC
D: .; V: TRBV27; size: .; J: TRBJ1-2; CDR3: CASGDNRVDGYTF; DNA: TGTGCCAGCGGGGACAACAGGGTTGATGGCTACACCTTC
D: TRBD1; V: TRBV7-9; size: few; J: TRBJ2-2; CDR3: CASIPQPPGQTNTGELFF; DNA: TGTGCCAGCATCCCTCAGCCCCCGGGACAGACGAACACCGGGGAGCTGTTTTTT
D: .; V: TRBV7-2; size: few; J: TRBJ2-2; CDR3: CASSLWGSEAGELFF; DNA: TGTGCCAGCAGCTTATGGGGTAGCGAGGCCGGGGAGCTGTTTTTT
D: TRBD1; V: TRBV6-1; size: .; J: TRBJ2-7; CDR3: CASRGQRNYEQYF; DNA: TGTGCCAGCAGGGGACAGCGGAACTACGAGCAGTACTTC
D: TRBD1; V: TRBV4-1; size: few; J: TRBJ2-7; CDR3: CASSHTGTGVYEQYF; DNA: TGCGCCAGCAGTCATACCGGGACAGGGGTCTACGAGCAGTACTTC
D: TRBD1; V: TRBV7-2; size: few; J: TRBJ1-5; CDR3: CASSFQMGQGNYHF; DNA: TGTGCCAGCAGCTTCCAGATGGGACAGGGAAATTATCATTTT
D: .; V: TRBV30; size: few; J: TRBJ2-7; CDR3: CAWSVLPEQYF; DNA: TGTGCCTGGAGTGTACTCCCTGAGCAGTACTTC
D: .; V: TRBV29-1; size: many; J: TRBJ2-1; CDR3: CSVGTDYGEQFF; DNA: TGCAGCGTTGGGACGGACTACGGGGAGCAGTTCTTC
D: .; V: TRBV2; size: few; J: TRBJ2-6; CDR3: CASRYGTGANVLTF; DNA: TGTGCCAGCAGATACGGGACCGGGGCCAACGTCCTGACTTTC
D: .; V: TRBV12-3/TRBV12-4; size: .; J: TRBJ2-1; CDR3: CASSFGSISYNEQFF; DNA: TGTGCCAGCAGTTTCGGAAGCATCTCCTACAATGAGCAGTTCTTC
D: .; V: TRBV29-1; size: few; J: TRBJ1-2; CDR3: CSVWAQGSGYTF; DNA: TGCAGCGTGTGGGCGCAGGGTAGCGGCTACACCTTC
D: .; V: TRBV29-1; size: .; J: TRBJ2-1; CDR3: CSVARGPNEQFF; DNA: TGCAGCGTTGCCAGGGGACCGAATGAGCAGTTCTTC